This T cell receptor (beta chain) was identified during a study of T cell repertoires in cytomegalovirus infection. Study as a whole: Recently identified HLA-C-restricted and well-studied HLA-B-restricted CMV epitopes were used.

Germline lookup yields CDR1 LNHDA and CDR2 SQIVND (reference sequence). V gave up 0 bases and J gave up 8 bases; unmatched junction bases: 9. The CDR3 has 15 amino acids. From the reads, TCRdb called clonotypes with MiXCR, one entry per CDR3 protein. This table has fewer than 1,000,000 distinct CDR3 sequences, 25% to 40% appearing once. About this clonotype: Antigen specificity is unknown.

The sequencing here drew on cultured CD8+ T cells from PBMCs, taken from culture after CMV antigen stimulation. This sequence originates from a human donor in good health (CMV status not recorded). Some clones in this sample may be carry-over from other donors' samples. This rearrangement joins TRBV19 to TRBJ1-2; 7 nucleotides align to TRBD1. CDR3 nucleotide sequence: TGTGCCAGTAGTATAGATTGGGACAGTGGGGACGGCTACACCTTC. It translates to CASSIDWDSGDGYTF.